This entry concerns a single T cell receptor beta chain. This clone was detected only a few times. This clone's antigen is unknown. No quality values exist for individual bases; no much larger clone is one base distant. The treatment or condition label corresponds to: suppressive antiretroviral therapy. A pool of overlapping HIV-1 Gag 15-mer peptides was used at 0.9 to 1 ug per peptide per mL for cell stimulation. Memory CD4+ T cells that did not respond, being CD40L-negative, CD69-negative and CD45RO-high, were sorted as memory populations depleted of antigen-responding cells. HIV-1-infected adults in whom suppressive ART had been started during chronic infection were enrolled as participants. Participants had undetectable plasma HIV-1 RNA below 50 copies/mL for at least 4 years. To be included, a participant needed positive CMV serology and a CD4+ T cell count above 400 cells/uL. Before stimulation, PBMCs were isolated using density centrifugation and then depleted of CD8+ T cells. Stimulation of CD8-depleted PBMCs was carried out for 15 to 20 hours with anti-CD28/CD49d costimulation, CD40-blocking antibody and enfuvirtide, to prevent new infections. Cell sorting was done on a Beckman Coulter MoFlo Legacy or XDP sorter, and dead cells were excluded with propidium iodide. Genomic DNA was extracted using the QIAamp DNA Mini Kit for samples with more than one million cells and using the Quick-DNA Microprep Kit for all other samples.

This entry belongs to a study of persistence of HIV-infected CD4 T cells (dated by TCRdb to the early 2020s). With respect to the entire study: CMV- and HIV-1 Gag-responding CD4+ T cells were isolated from ART-treated individuals so that antigen-driven clonal expansion of HIV-1-infected cells could be examined. The median time participants had been on suppressive ART was eight to nine years. Apart from a couple of participants who underwent leukapheresis at a single time point, peripheral blood samples of up to roughly 180 mL were collected from participants at multiple time points. The clonality of all cells in each sorted population was assessed by TCRbeta sequencing, whereas the clonality of infected cells was assessed by proviral sequencing. Cross-participant TCR cluster analysis included 8 or 9 participants for CMV and 6 or 7 participants for Gag. What the work shows at the level of the full study, not this receptor alone: Few individuals were included in the study, and only a limited range of antigens was tested. Antigen-responding cells were enriched for degenerate expanded CDR3beta sequences, which suggests convergent selection of CD4+ responses to CMV and Gag. TCR oligoclonality correlated with proviral oligoclonality within the same sorted populations. TCRbeta richness in CMV- and Gag-responding cells was significantly lower than in anti-CD3/anti-CD28-responding cells; CMV-responding cells had higher oligoclonality than CD3/CD28-stimulated and Gag-responding cells. Bulk TCR analyses could not be limited to the rare CMV-responding cells that actually contained HIV-1 proviruses.

TCRbeta repertoires were sequenced from genomic DNA with the immunoSEQ hsTCRB assay version 4 in survey mode. Genomic DNA was diluted to roughly 9.2 ng/uL, using up to roughly 1 ug per sample for TCRbeta sequencing. The authors processed their data as follows. ImmunoSeq Analyzer 3.0 was used for analysis of TCRbeta data, and diversity was computed on productive nucleotide rearrangements. Using the Immunarch R package, the improved Chao index served to estimate lower-bound TCR diversity and the Gini coefficient served to estimate clonality. Different nucleotide rearrangements encoding the same CDR3beta amino acid sequence were counted as distinct clonotypes. TCRbeta sequences significantly enriched in antigen-responding cells relative to anti-CD3/anti-CD28-activated cells were identified by differential abundance analysis. GLIPH2 clustered TCRs by predicted peptide-MHC specificity, both within individual participants and across merged participant data sets. Imported from immuneACCESS, the table was reduced by TCRdb to in-frame sequences with V and J called. These copies leave out some clones; in studies compared against another copy, an unresolved V gene accounts for under half, and the cause of the remainder is not known. The V and J calls and the clone size are those of that table, but D and trimming were determined from the DNA. Recorded for this sample are roughly 64,000 clones; about 69% of them occurred a single time. The leading ten clones occupy 1.5% to 2% of the sample.

The CDR3 numbers 15 residues from cysteine through phenylalanine. Left in the record is the CDR3 DNA by itself, 45 bases read in frame from the first base. Cut back by 0 bases and 7 bases, the V and J ends lie 10 bases apart. For CDR1 and CDR2, the germline V gene lists WSHSY and SAAADI. This TCR was sampled from an adult man with HIV who was CMV-seropositive. Sequenced material: CD4+ T cells sorted from PBMCs after approximately 18-hour stimulation, taken from a patient who received antiretroviral therapy. Interpreted using the paper, the cell subset or site label stands for: CD40L-CD69- CD45RO-high memory CD4 T cells not responding to Gag peptides. The rearranged chain carries TRBV10-2 and TRBJ1-6; confidence is insufficient to name the D gene. The bases are TGCGCCAGCAGTGAGTCGACTCCGAAAAATTCACCCCTCCACTTT. Translated, this gives CASSESTPKNSPLHF.